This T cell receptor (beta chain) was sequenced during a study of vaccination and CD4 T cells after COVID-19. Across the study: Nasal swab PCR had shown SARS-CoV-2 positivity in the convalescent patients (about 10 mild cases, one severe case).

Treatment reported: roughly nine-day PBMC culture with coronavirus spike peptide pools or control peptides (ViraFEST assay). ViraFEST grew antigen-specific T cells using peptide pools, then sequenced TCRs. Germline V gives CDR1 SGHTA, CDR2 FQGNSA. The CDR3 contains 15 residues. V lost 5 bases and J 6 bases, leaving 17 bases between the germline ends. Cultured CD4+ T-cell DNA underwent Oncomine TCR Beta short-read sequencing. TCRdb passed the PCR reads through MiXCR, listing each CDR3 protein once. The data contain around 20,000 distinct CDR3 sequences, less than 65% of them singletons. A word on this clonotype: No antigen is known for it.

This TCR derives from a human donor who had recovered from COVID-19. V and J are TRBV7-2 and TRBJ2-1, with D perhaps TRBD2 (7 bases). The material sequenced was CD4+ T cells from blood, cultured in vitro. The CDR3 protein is CASSPNGGGGNEQFF. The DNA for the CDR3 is TGTGCCAGCAGCCCCAATGGCGGGGGCGGCAATGAGCAGTTCTTC.